The clone carrying this T cell receptor beta chain has only a few counts. The antigen remains undetermined. The authors sequenced patients whose flow cytometry had shown CD8+CD57+ cell expansion. The sample comes from a study of CD8+CD57+ T cells in acquired aplastic anemia. Study conclusions and caveats: Controls did not differ significantly from patients in CD8+ Simpson's diversity. The number of CD8+ CDR3 sequences shared by patients and controls was twenty-nine.

The ends lost 6 bases at V and 5 bases at J; junction bases unmatched: 5. CDR3 length: 14 residues. The germline V gene encodes CDR1 DFQATT and CDR2 SNEGSKA (reference sequence). The study profiled TCR beta VDJ and CDR3 using genomic DNA as template. TCRdb redid the calling of the reads with MiXCR, one entry per CDR3 protein. The table has about 200,000 distinct CDR3 sequences, 65% seen once. Sequenced sample: sorted CD4+, CD8+, or CD8+CD57+ T cells (not recorded which) from PBMCs. This rearrangement joins TRBV20-1 to TRBJ2-1; 12 bases agree with TRBD1. The receptor's source is a human donor with aplastic anemia. The CDR3 protein is CSATGTGGHNEQFF. CDR3 nucleotides: TGCAGTGCCACGGGGACAGGGGGCCACAATGAGCAGTTCTTC.